The clone carrying this T cell receptor beta chain was picked up many times. The antigen is not known. Looked up from germline, CDR1 is LNHDA and CDR2 is SQIVND (reference sequence). The junction had 7 bases not matched to a gene; V was cut back by 5 bases and J by 4 bases. The CDR3 is made up of 15 amino acids. On the day of bone marrow donation, the related graft donor provided peripheral blood. The assay was immunoSEQ multiplex PCR, and TCRdb's table has in-frame clones only and misses some. Singletons are absent from the sample, which has some 38,000 clones. The sample belongs to a study of T cells after posttransplantation cyclophosphamide. Study-wide results and caveats: Recipient CMV seropositivity and CMV reactivation strongly tracked TRB clonality. Tissue-infiltrating T cells from skin or gut overlapped little with blood T cells. Donor-recipient repertoire similarity was low at 1-2 months, rising over year one.

The sample comprised PBMCs. The receptor's source is a man aged 50 or older in good health, CMV-negative, and a related stem cell transplant donor. The rearrangement uses TRBV19 and TRBJ1-4, with 7 positions matching TRBD1. The CDR3 spells CASSPWDSYNEKLFF. CDR3 DNA: TGTGCCAGTAGTCCGTGGGACAGTTATAATGAAAAACTGTTTTTT.